This note documents a single T cell receptor beta chain sequence. The data stem from a study of memory CD4+ T cells and cytomegalovirus serostatus. Here immunoSEQ multiplex PCR was the method, and the copy in TCRdb shows in-frame clones only, minus some. The data show tens of thousands of clones, around 80% seen once. V was trimmed by 9 bases and J by 1 base, leaving 14 bases between them. The V gene's germline CDR1 is SGHNT and CDR2 YYREEE (reference sequence). This CDR3 comprises 14 residues. The sort gate was single viable CD3+CD4+CD8-CD45RO+ cells for memory CD4+ T cells. This chain joins TRBV5-4 and TRBJ2-4; TRBD1 is a possible D gene (6 bases). What was sequenced was memory CD4+ T cells from blood. This TCR was recovered from an adult in good health and CMV-seronegative. CDR3 nucleotides: TGTGCCACCGAAACTAGGGGGGCCAAAAACATTCAGTACTTC. The encoded protein is CATETRGAKNIQYF.